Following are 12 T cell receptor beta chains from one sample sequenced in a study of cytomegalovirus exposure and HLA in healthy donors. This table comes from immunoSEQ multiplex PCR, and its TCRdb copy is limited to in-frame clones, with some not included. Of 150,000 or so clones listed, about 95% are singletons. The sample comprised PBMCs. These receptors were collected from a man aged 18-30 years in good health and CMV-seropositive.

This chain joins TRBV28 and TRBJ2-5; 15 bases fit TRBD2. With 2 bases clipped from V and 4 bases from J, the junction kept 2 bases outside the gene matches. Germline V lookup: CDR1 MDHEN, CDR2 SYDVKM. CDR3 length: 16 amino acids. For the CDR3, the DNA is TGTGCCAGCAGTTTAGCGGGACTAGCGGGGGGAGAGACCCAGTACTTC. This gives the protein CASSLAGLAGGETQYF.

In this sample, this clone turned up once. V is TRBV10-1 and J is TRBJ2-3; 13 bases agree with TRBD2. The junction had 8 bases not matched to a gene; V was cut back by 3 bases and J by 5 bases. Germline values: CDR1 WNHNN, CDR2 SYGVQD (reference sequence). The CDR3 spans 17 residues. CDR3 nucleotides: TGCGCCAGCAGTGACGAAGGACTAGCGGGAGTGGTAGATACGCAGTATTTT. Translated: CASSDEGLAGVVDTQYF.

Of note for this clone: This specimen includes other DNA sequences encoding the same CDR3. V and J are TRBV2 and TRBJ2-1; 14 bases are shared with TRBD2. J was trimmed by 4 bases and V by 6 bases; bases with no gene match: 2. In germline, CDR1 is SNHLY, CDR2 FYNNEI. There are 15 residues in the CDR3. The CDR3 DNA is TGTGCCAGCAGCAGACTAGCGGGAGGGTACAATGAGCAGTTCTTC. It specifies CASSRLAGGYNEQFF.

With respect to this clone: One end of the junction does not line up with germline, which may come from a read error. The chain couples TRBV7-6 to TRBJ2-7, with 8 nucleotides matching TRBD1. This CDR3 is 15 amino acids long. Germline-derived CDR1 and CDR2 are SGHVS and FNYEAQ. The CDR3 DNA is TGTGCCAGCAGCTTAGGGGCAGGGGGCATCTACGAGCAGCACTTC. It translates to CASSLGAGGIYEQHF.

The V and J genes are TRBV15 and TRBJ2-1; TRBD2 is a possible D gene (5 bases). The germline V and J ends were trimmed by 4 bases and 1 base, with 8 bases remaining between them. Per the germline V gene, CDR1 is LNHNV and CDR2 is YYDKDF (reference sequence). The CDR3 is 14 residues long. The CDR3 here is CATSTQRSYNEQFF. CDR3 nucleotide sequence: TGTGCCACCAGCACCCAGCGGTCCTACAATGAGCAGTTCTTC.

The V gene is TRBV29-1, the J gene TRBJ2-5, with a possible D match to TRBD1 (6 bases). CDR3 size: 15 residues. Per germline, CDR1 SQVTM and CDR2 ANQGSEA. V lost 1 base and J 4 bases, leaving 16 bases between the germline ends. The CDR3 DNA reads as TGCAGCGTTGAAGGAATGTCGGGGACAAGAGAGACCCAGTACTTC. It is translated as CSVEGMSGTRETQYF.

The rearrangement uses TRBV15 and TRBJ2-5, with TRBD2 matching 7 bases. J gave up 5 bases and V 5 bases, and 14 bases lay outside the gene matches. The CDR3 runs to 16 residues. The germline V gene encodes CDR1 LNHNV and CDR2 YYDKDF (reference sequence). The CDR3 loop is CATSGGGLERVETQYF. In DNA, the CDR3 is TGTGCCACCAGCGGGGGGGGTTTGGAAAGGGTGGAGACCCAGTACTTC.

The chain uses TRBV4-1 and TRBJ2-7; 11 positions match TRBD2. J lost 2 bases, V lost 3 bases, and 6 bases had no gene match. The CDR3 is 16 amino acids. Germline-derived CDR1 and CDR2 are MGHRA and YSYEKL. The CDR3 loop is CASSHILAGAAYEQYF. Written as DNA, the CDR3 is TGCGCCAGCAGCCACATACTAGCGGGGGCCGCCTACGAGCAGTACTTC.

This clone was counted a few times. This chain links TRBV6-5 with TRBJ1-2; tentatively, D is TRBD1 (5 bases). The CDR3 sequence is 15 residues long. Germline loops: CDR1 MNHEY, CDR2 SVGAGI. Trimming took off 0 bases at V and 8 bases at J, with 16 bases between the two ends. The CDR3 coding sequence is TGTGCCAGCAGTTACTCGAGAAGGGGTCTAGGCGGCTACACCTTC. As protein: CASSYSRRGLGGYTF.

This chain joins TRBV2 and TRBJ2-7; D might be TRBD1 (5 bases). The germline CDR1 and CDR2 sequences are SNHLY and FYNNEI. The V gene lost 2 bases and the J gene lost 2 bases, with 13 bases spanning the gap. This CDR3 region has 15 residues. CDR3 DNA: TGTGCCAGCAGTGAATATTTGGGCAGGGCCTACGAGCAGTACTTC. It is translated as CASSEYLGRAYEQYF.

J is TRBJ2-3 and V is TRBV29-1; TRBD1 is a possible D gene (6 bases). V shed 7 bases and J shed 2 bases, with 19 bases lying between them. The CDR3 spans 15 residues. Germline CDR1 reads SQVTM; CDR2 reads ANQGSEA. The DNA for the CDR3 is TGCAGCGGGTGCAGGGGTCCACAACCCACAGATACGCAGTATTTT. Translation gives CSGCRGPQPTDTQYF.

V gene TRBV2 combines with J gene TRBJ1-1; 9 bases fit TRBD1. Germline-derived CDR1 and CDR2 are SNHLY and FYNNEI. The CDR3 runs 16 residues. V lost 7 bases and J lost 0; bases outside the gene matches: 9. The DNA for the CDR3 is TGTGCCAGCAATAAAAGGGACAGGGTATTGAACACTGAAGCTTTCTTT. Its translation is CASNKRDRVLNTEAFF.